This record covers a single TCR beta chain. The antigen remains unidentified. This entry comes from a study of cytomegalovirus exposure and HLA in healthy donors. Study as a whole: Ancestry clustering placed about 80% of several hundred genotyped donors in the Caucasian-associated cluster. Study outcomes and limitations: In a later analysis, TCR association rates varied by HLA locus: DRB1 most, HLA-C fewest. Confirmation in vitro established that a few CMV-associated chains were specific for CMV antigens.

PCR amplification relied on 60 Vbeta primers (plus 13 Jbeta primers). Produced via immunoSEQ multiplex PCR; TCRdb's table is partial and in-frame only. The sample has about 84,000 clones; about 77% are singletons. The source material was PBMCs. The sequence was collected from a male donor in good health and CMV-seropositive.

CDR3 nucleotide sequence: TGTGCCAGCAGTGAAGCGCGTGACAGTTCCTACGAGCAGTACTTC. This sequence encodes CASSEARDSSYEQYF. The rearrangement links TRBV6-1 to TRBJ2-7; D might be TRBD1 (5 bases). The CDR3 is 15 residues long. The ends were cut back, 0 bases at V and 1 base at J, with 10 bases in the middle. The germline CDR1 and CDR2 sequences are MNHNS and SASEGT.